This T cell receptor beta chain was retrieved from a study of T cell changes during pregnancy in multiple sclerosis. This clone was detected only once. Sequenced by immunoSEQ multiplex PCR; TCRdb stores in-frame clones only, minus some. The top ten clones hold roughly 2.5% of a sample with roughly 61,000 clones, about 95% of them seen once. CDR1 is MNHNY and CDR2 is SVGAGI in the germline V gene (reference sequence). The CDR3 covers 14 residues. V was clipped by 4 bases and J by 3 bases; unmatched bases: 5. The sequence derives from a female donor with multiple sclerosis, enrolled in a pregnancy study. The J gene is TRBJ1-2, the V gene TRBV6-6, with 7 positions matching TRBD1. The material sequenced was CD8+ T cells from peripheral blood mononuclear cells, taken after pregnancy. Written as DNA, the CDR3 is TGTGCCAGCAGTTCCGGGACAGCCTACTATGGCTACACCTTC. This gives the protein CASSSGTAYYGYTF.